This T cell receptor beta chain was sequenced during a study of blood T cells in healthy people across ages. This clonotype was found a few times. No antigen is known for it. The CDR3 covers 13 residues. V was cut by 0 bases and J by 7 bases, with 10 bases left in between. Study-level results: PBMC samples, being unsorted, prevented any conclusive comparison of naive and antigen-experienced cells.

For the second PCR, which ran for roughly 6 to 12 cycles, a sample-barcoded 5' primer and a J-beta primer mix were used. One entry per CDR3 protein results from TCRdb running MiXCR on the 5' RACE reads. The table has roughly 2 million distinct CDR3 sequences, around half seen once. The sequence came from a woman aged 40 to 55 in good health. The V gene is TRBV12-3 or TRBV12-4, the J gene TRBJ2-7; possibly TRBD2 for D (5 bases). The sequenced sample was blood. Here the CDR3 reads CASSLADSLEQYF. The CDR3 bases are TGTGCCAGCAGTTTAGCGGACTCCCTAGAGCAGTACTTC.